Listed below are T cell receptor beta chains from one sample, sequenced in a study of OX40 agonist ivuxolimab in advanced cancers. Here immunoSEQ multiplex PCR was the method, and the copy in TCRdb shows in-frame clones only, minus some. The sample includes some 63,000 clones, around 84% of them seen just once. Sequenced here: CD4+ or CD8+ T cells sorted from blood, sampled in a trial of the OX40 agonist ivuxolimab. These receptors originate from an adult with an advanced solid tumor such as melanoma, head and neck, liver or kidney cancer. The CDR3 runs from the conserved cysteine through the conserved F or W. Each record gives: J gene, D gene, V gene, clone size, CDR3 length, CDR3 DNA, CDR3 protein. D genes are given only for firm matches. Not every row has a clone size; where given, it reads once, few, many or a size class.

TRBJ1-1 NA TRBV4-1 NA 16 TGCGCCAGCAGCTCGCGTGGGGGACCTAAAAACACTGAAGCTTTCTTT CASSSRGGPKNTEAFF
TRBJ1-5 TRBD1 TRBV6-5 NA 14 TGTGCCAGCAGGAGGGGACAGGGAGGTCAGCCCCAGCATTTT CASRRGQGGQPQHF
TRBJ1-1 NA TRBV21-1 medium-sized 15 TGTGCCAGCCGACCGGTCAGGGTGGCGAACACTGAAGCTTTCTTT CASRPVRVANTEAFF
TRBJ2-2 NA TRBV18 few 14 TGTGCCAGCTCTCTTAACAGGGAGGCCGGGGAGCTGTTTTTT CASSLNREAGELFF
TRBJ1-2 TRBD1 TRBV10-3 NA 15 TGTGCCATCAGTGGGACAGGACCGTCCAACTATGGCTACACCTTC CAISGTGPSNYGYTF
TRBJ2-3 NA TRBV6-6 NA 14 TGTGCCAGCATCCAAGGCTGGGCGCAAGATACGCAGTATTTT CASIQGWAQDTQYF
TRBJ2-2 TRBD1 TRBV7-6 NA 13 TGTGCCAGCAGGGGACAGGGGGCCGGGGAGCTGTTTTTT CASRGQGAGELFF
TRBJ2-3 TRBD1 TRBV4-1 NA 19 TGCGCCAGCAGCCAGAGAATTACTTGGACAGGAACTAGCACAGATACGCAGTATTTT CASSQRITWTGTSTDTQYF
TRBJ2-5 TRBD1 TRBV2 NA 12 TGTGCCAGCAAGGGACAGAAAGAGACCCAGTACTTC CASKGQKETQYF
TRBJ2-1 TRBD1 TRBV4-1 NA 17 TGCGCCAGCAGCCAAGATCTTTTTGGACAGGGGAGGAATGAGCAGTTCTTC CASSQDLFGQGRNEQFF
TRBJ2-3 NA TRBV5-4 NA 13 TGTGCCAGCAGCTTGACTACAACGGATACGCAGTATTTT CASSLTTTDTQYF
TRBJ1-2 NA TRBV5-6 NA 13 TGTGCCAGCAGCTCAGGACAGTACTATGGCTACACCTTC CASSSGQYYGYTF
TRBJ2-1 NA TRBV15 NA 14 TGTGCCACCAGCAGAGATCCCTGGATCAATGAGCAGTTCTTC CATSRDPWINEQFF
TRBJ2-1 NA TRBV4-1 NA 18 TGCGCCAGCAAGAGGGCGGGGCCGTCGGGGAATTCCTACAATGAGCAGTTCTTC CASKRAGPSGNSYNEQFF
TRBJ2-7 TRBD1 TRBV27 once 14 TGTGCCAGCAGTTCCCGGGACAGCCCCTACGAGCAGTACTTC CASSSRDSPYEQYF
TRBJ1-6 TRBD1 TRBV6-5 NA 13 TGTGCCAGCAGTCCTCCGACAGGGGTTCCCCTCCACTTT CASSPPTGVPLHF
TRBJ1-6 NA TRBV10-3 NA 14 TGTGCCATCAGTGAAAAGGGAAGTTGGTCACCCCTCCACTTT CAISEKGSWSPLHF
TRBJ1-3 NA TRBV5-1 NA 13 TGCGCCAGCAGCTTCCAGGGCCGGGACACCATATATTTT CASSFQGRDTIYF
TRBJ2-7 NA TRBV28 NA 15 TGTGCCAGCAGTTCGACAGGTTTAAATCTGTACGAGCAGTACTTC CASSSTGLNLYEQYF
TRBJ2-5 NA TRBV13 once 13 TGTGCCAGCAGCCTGGGACACCAGGTGACCCAGTACTTC CASSLGHQVTQYF
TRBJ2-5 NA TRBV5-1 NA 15 TGCGCCAGCAGCTTGGGGGGGGTCCCCCAAGAGACCCAGTACTTC CASSLGGVPQETQYF
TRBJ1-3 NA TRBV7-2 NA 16 TGTGCCAGCAGCCCGCATTCCAGTAGCTCTGGAAACACCATATATTTT CASSPHSSSSGNTIYF
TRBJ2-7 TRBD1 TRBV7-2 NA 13 TGTGCCAGCAGGGGACAGGGGATCTACGAGCAGTACTTC CASRGQGIYEQYF
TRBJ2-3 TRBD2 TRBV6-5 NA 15 TGTGCCAGCAGTTACTCGACTAGCGCTGCAGATACGCAGTATTTT CASSYSTSAADTQYF
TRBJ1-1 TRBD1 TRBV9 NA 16 TGTGCCAGCAGCGTAGATCAGGGGGGGTTAGGCACTGAAGCTTTCTTT CASSVDQGGLGTEAFF
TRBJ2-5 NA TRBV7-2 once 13 TGTGCCAGCAGCTTAAGGCAGCTCGAGGCCCAGTACTTC CASSLRQLEAQYF
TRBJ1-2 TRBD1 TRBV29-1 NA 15 TGCAGCGTTGGGAGACCCGGACAGGGGATAGGTGGCTACACCTTC CSVGRPGQGIGGYTF
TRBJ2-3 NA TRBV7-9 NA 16 TGTGCCAGCAGCCCTCCGAGGGTCGGAAGCACAGATACGCAGTATTTT CASSPPRVGSTDTQYF
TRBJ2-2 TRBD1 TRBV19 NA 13 TGTGCCAGTAGTGGACAGGGGACCGGGGAGCTGTTTTTT CASSGQGTGELFF
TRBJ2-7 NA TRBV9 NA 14 TGTGCCAGCAGCGTCGGATCAGGAGGCGACGAGCAGTACTTC CASSVGSGGDEQYF